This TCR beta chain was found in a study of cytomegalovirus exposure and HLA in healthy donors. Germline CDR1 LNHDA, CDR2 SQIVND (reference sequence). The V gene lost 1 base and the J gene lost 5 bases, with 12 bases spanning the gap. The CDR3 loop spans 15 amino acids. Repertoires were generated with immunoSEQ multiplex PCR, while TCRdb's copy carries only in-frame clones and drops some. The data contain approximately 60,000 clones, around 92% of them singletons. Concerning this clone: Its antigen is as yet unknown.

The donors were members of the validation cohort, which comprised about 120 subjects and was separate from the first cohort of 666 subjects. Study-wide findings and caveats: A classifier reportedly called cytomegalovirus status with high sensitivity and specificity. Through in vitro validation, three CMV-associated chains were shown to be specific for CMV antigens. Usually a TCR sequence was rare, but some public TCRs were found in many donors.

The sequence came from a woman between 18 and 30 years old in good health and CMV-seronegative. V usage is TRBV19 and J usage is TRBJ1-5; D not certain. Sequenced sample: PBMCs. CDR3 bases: TGTGCCAGTAGTATAGGAGGAGTGGTTTATCAGCCCCAGCATTTT. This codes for CASSIGGVVYQPQHF.